This TCR beta chain was captured by sequencing in a study of blood T cell repertoires in COVID-19. Assay used: immunoSEQ multiplex PCR; TCRdb lists only in-frame clones, some missing. The data hold 250,000 to 350,000 clones, with 85% observed a single time. The CDR3 length is 15 residues. Per the germline V gene, CDR1 is MNHEY and CDR2 is SVGAGI. After removal of 6 bases from V and 2 bases from J, the junction contained 4 bases not matched to a gene. Specimen: PBMCs or T cells enriched from blood (not recorded which). The rearrangement links TRBV6-5 to TRBJ1-5, with 10 bases that match TRBD1. The source is a woman between 45 and 65 years old who had recovered from COVID-19. The CDR3 DNA is TGTGCCAGCAGGCAGACAGGGGGCGGCAATCAGCCCCAGCATTTT. It yields the protein CASRQTGGGNQPQHF.